The clone carrying this T cell receptor beta chain appeared many times. This specimen belongs to a study of T cells in Graves' hyperthyroidism and ophthalmopathy. The germline CDR1 and CDR2 sequences are SQVTM and ANQGSEA. This CDR3 has 13 amino acids. Trimming removed 2 bases from V and 8 bases from J, with 13 bases in between. Researchers amplified the TCR beta CDR3 regions from RNA transcripts. When the TCR CDR3 underwent first-round RT-PCR, the HTBI primer set was used. TCRdb re-called the multiplex PCR reads through MiXCR, storing one row per CDR3 protein. The table has 300,000 to 400,000 distinct CDR3 sequences, over 11% seen once; the top ten hold approximately 11%.

The clonotype comes from a woman aged 60-70 years with Graves' hyperthyroidism. The V and J genes are TRBV29-1 and TRBJ2-1; perhaps TRBD2 as D (6 bases). The sequencing sample was made of blood. The chain's CDR3 is CSVEYGSRHEQFF. The CDR3 nucleotides are TGCAGCGTTGAATACGGGAGTAGGCATGAGCAGTTCTTC.